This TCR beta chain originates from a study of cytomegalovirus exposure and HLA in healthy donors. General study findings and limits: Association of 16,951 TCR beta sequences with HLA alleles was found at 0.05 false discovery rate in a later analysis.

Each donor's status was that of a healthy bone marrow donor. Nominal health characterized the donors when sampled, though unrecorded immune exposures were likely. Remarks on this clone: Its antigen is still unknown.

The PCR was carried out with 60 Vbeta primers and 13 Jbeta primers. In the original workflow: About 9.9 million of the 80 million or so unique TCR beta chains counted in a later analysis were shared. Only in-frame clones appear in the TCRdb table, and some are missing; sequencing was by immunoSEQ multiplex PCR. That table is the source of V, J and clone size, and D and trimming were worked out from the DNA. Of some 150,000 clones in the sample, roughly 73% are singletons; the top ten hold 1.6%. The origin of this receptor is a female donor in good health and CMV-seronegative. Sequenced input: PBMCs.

DNA of the CDR3: TGTGCCAGCAGCTTATGGCGGGGGGTTTACAATGAGCAGTTCTTC. Translation: CASSLWRGVYNEQFF. V is TRBV7-2 and J is TRBJ2-1; 8 bases match TRBD2. The V gene end was trimmed by 2 bases and the J gene end by 4 bases; junction bases not matched to a gene: 4. The germline V gene encodes CDR1 SGHTA and CDR2 FQGNSA. This CDR3 comprises 15 residues.